These 13 T cell receptor beta chains were sequenced from one sample in a study of somatic mutations in cytotoxic T cells in rheumatoid arthritis. Clones were sequenced by immunoSEQ multiplex PCR, and TCRdb holds only the in-frame ones, with some missing. Seen here are around 11,000 clones, over 65% observed once, and the top ten hold more than 35%. Material for sequencing was CD8+ T cells sorted from blood. The receptors originated from an adult with rheumatoid arthritis.

Written as DNA, the CDR3 is TGTGCCAGCAGTTACTCGCAAGTGCGAACCGGGGAGCTGTTTTTT. Amino acids: CASSYSQVRTGELFF. This rearrangement joins TRBV6-5 to TRBJ2-2, with unresolved D. The CDR3 runs 15 residues. Germline CDR1 reads MNHEY; CDR2 reads SVGAGI. V was cut by 0 bases and J by 5 bases, with 10 bases left in between.

This clone has a single count. The chain employs TRBV29-1 and TRBJ2-1; a weak D match, TRBD2 (6 bases). The CDR3 is made up of 15 amino acids. V shed 6 bases and J shed 1 base, with 16 bases lying between them. The germline CDR1 and CDR2 sequences are SQVTM and ANQGSEA. The DNA of the CDR3 is TGCAGCGTCCCTCTTGCGGGGAGATCCTACAATGAGCAGTTCTTC. Translating it yields CSVPLAGRSYNEQFF.

The chain links TRBV7-6 to TRBJ1-5; a weak D match, TRBD1 (5 bases). CDR1 and CDR2 (germline): SGHVS, FNYEAQ. Trimming shortened V by 5 bases and J by 3 bases, and 17 bases separated the two germline ends. The CDR3 extends over 16 amino acids. CDR3 residues: CASSPEGRLFNQPQHF. The CDR3 DNA reads as TGTGCCAGCAGCCCCGAGGGACGGCTCTTCAATCAGCCCCAGCATTTT.

The chain is built from TRBV7-6 and TRBJ2-7; perhaps D is TRBD1 or TRBD2 (6 bases each). Trimming took 5 bases from V and 5 from J, leaving 22 bases between them. CDR1 and CDR2 (germline): SGHVS, FNYEAQ. The CDR3 extends over 16 amino acids. The CDR3 loop reads CASSPGRGAQGHEQYF. CDR3 DNA sequence: TGTGCCAGCAGCCCAGGTAGGGGGGCGCAAGGCCACGAGCAGTACTTC.

The rearrangement joins TRBV11-2 to TRBJ2-7; D unclear. The V end lost 0 bases, the J end lost 0 bases, and 6 bases lay between the germline ends. Per the germline V gene, CDR1 is SGHAT and CDR2 is FQNNGV. The CDR3 runs 14 residues. CDR3 region: CASSLDGGSYEQYF. The CDR3 nucleotides are TGTGCCAGCAGCTTAGACGGCGGCTCCTACGAGCAGTACTTC. The full variable domain, rest sourced from reference TRBV11-2 and TRBJ2-7, is EAGVAQSPRYKIIEKRQSVAFWCNPISGHATLYWYQQILGQGPKLLIQFQNNGVVDDSQLPKDRFSAERLKGVDSTLKIQPAKLEDSAVYLCASSLDGGSYEQYFGPGTRLTVT.

This clone was counted only a few times. The chain has TRBV7-9 and TRBJ1-2; no clear D gene. This CDR3 spans 12 amino acids. CDR1 and CDR2 from the germline V gene are SEHNR and FQNEAQ (reference sequence). V lost 3 bases, J lost 8 bases, and 10 bases lay in between. CDR3 region: CASSFKGEGYTF. The CDR3 DNA sequence: TGTGCCAGCAGCTTCAAGGGCGAGGGCTACACCTTC.

V usage is TRBV27 and J usage is TRBJ2-5, with 13 bases matching TRBD2. The trim removed 2 bases at V and 5 bases at J, leaving 5 bases unmatched. The germline CDR1 and CDR2 sequences are MNHEY and SMNVEV (reference sequence). The CDR3 is made up of 16 amino acids. The CDR3 bases are TGTGCCAGCAGTTTAGGACTAGCGGGGGCCCTCGAGACCCAGTACTTC. It translates to CASSLGLAGALETQYF.

This clone was detected only a few times. The chain combines TRBV1 with TRBJ2-7; the table's D call TRBD2 went unverified against the DNA. TRBV1 is recorded as a pseudogene. This CDR3 has 14 amino acids. The CDR3 DNA is TGCACCAGCGACTTGCGGGGGCGCTCCTACGAGCAGTACTTC. Its protein is CTSDLRGRSYEQYF.

This chain joins TRBV4-1 and TRBJ2-3; TRBD2 agrees at 7 bases. The CDR3 extends over 15 amino acids. Unmatched junction bases numbered 3, after V lost 0 bases and J lost 3 bases. Germline V lookup: CDR1 MGHRA, CDR2 YSYEKL. Here the CDR3 DNA reads TGCGCCAGCAGCCAAGACCCAGCGGGGACAGATACGCAGTATTTT. Its translation: CASSQDPAGTDTQYF.

This chain links TRBV7-6 with TRBJ2-7; D is perhaps TRBD2 (6 bases). Germline CDR1 is SGHVS and CDR2 is FNYEAQ. The CDR3 extends over 17 amino acids. V gave up 2 bases and J gave up 3 bases, with 20 bases separating them. The DNA of the CDR3 is TGTGCCAGCAGCTTAAGCCCCATGGGCGGGGTATTCTACGAGCAGTACTTC. It translates to CASSLSPMGGVFYEQYF.

The chain uses TRBV28 and TRBJ2-1; maybe TRBD2 (6 bases). CDR3 size: 15 residues. Deletions cut 6 bases from V and 2 bases from J, with 14 bases between. Germline CDR1 reads MDHEN; CDR2 reads SYDVKM. CDR3 DNA sequence: TGTGCCAGCAGCCCCTTAGCGGAGACCTACAATGAGCAGTTCTTC. Translated: CASSPLAETYNEQFF.

V and J are TRBV4-1 and TRBJ2-7, with a weak D call TRBD2 (5 bases). The CDR3 is made up of 16 amino acids. Per the germline V gene, CDR1 is MGHRA and CDR2 is YSYEKL. Trimming pared 1 base from V and 2 bases from J, leaving 15 bases between. This CDR3 reads CASSQVGSLGAYEQYF. The CDR3 DNA follows: TGCGCCAGCAGCCAAGTTGGGAGCCTTGGGGCCTACGAGCAGTACTTC.

The chain has TRBV9 and TRBJ2-3; 9 bases match TRBD2. V shed 3 bases and J 2 bases; nucleotides not matched to a gene: 13. Per germline, CDR1 SGDLS and CDR2 YYNGEE. The CDR3 is made up of 18 amino acids. For the CDR3, the DNA is TGTGCCAGCAGCGAGTCGCTATTAGCGGGGGAAGTCACAGATACGCAGTATTTT. This sequence encodes CASSESLLAGEVTDTQYF.